The next 19 T cell receptor beta chains were all read from a single sample in a study of cytomegalovirus exposure and HLA in healthy donors. The repertoire was sequenced with immunoSEQ multiplex PCR; TCRdb's copy has only in-frame clones and lacks some. Among 130,000 or so clones, roughly 91% were seen once, and the ten largest hold around 3.5%. The material sequenced was PBMCs. These receptors came from a man under 40 in good health and CMV-seronegative.

The chain uses TRBV29-1 and TRBJ2-7, with 7 bases aligning to TRBD1. This CDR3 spans 12 amino acids. V shed 4 bases, J shed 6 bases, and the junction held 6 bases outside the gene matches. Germline CDR1 is SQVTM and CDR2 is ANQGSEA. CDR3 protein: CSVVTGEGEQYF. The CDR3 DNA sequence: TGCAGCGTTGTTACAGGGGAAGGCGAGCAGTACTTC.

This chain links TRBV5-4 with TRBJ2-3; the match to TRBD2 covers 10 bases. The germline V gene has CDR1 SGHNT and CDR2 YYREEE (reference sequence). The CDR3 has 14 residues. V lost 4 bases to trimming and J lost 4 bases; unmatched junction nucleotides: 3. Here the CDR3 reads CASSRLAGSDTQYF. The DNA for the CDR3 is TGTGCCAGCAGCCGACTAGCGGGTTCAGATACGCAGTATTTT.

The rearrangement joins TRBV15 to TRBJ1-2, with a tentative D call TRBD1 (5 bases). V shed 0 bases and J shed 7 bases, with 18 bases lying between them. The CDR3 is 16 residues long. CDR1 and CDR2 (germline): LNHNV, YYDKDF (reference sequence). The CDR3 sequence: CATSRDGGGVLAGYTF. DNA for the CDR3: TGTGCCACCAGCAGAGATGGCGGGGGGGTGTTGGCTGGCTACACCTTC.

A single count supports this clone. This sequence joins TRBV5-5 and TRBJ2-3; tentative D call: TRBD1 (6 bases). The CDR3 loop spans 18 amino acids. Trimming removed 0 bases from V and 4 bases from J, with 21 bases in between. Germline V CDR1 and CDR2: SGHKS, YYEKEE (reference sequence). The DNA for the CDR3 is TGTGCCAGCAGCTTGGACGTGTGGGCAGGGACAAGGGCAGATACGCAGTATTTT. Translating gives CASSLDVWAGTRADTQYF.

The chain has TRBV4-3 and TRBJ1-1, with 8 bases aligning to TRBD1. The V gene's germline CDR1 is LGHNA and CDR2 YSLEER. CDR3 length: 15 amino acids. Trimming cost V 0 bases and J 6 bases; bases outside gene matches: 6. The CDR3 sequence is CASSQEAGGFPEAFF. CDR3 bases: TGCGCCAGCAGCCAAGAGGCAGGGGGCTTCCCTGAAGCTTTCTTT.

The sample holds one count of this clone. This chain links TRBV2 with TRBJ2-1, with D perhaps TRBD1 (5 bases). Trimming left V 2 bases short and J 0 bases short, with 11 bases between. The CDR3 is made up of 16 amino acids. The V gene's germline CDR1 is SNHLY and CDR2 FYNNEI. The CDR3 DNA reads as TGTGCCAGCAGTGAAAGGAGACAGAGCTCCTACAATGAGCAGTTCTTC. Protein product: CASSERRQSSYNEQFF.

In this sample, this clone turned up many times. This chain links TRBV6-1 with TRBJ2-1; 11 bases match TRBD1. V lost 0 bases to trimming and J lost 6 bases; unmatched junction nucleotides: 1. Germline CDR1 MNHNS, CDR2 SASEGT. The CDR3 loop spans 15 amino acids. DNA for the CDR3: TGTGCCAGCAGTGAAGCCGGGACAGGGGGCAATGAGCAGTTCTTC. It translates to CASSEAGTGGNEQFF.

V gene TRBV11-2 combines with J gene TRBJ2-1, with TRBD1 as a possible D gene (6 bases). CDR1 and CDR2 (germline): SGHAT, FQNNGV. Trimming cost V 4 bases and J 7 bases, with 11 bases left between them. The CDR3 has 13 residues. The CDR3 DNA reads as TGTGCCAGCAGCTCGATTAGGGGGAATGAGCAGTTCTTC. Translating it yields CASSSIRGNEQFF.

This chain uses TRBV6-5 with TRBJ1-5; no definite D call. This CDR3 spans 16 amino acids. Germline V gene data show CDR1 as MNHEY and CDR2 as SVGAGI. The V end was cut by 0 bases, the J end by 1 base, with 10 bases between. The CDR3 region is CASSYSGPTSNQPQHF. DNA for the CDR3: TGTGCCAGCAGTTACTCGGGCCCCACAAGCAATCAGCCCCAGCATTTT.

The rearrangement joins TRBV7-9 to TRBJ1-1; tentative D call: TRBD1 (5 bases). The CDR3 loop spans 15 amino acids. Deletions cut 5 bases from V and 1 base from J, with 14 bases between. CDR1 SEHNR and CDR2 FQNEAQ come from the germline V gene (reference sequence). Here the CDR3 reads CASSKRQFGNTEAFF. The CDR3, as DNA: TGTGCCAGCAGCAAACGACAGTTTGGGAACACTGAAGCTTTCTTT.

This chain joins TRBV7-9 and TRBJ1-1; 7 bases line up with TRBD1. This CDR3 has 15 amino acids. The junction had 5 bases not matched to a gene; V was cut back by 4 bases and J by 0 bases. CDR1 is SEHNR and CDR2 is FQNEAQ in the germline V gene (reference sequence). The CDR3 region has the DNA TGTGCCAGCAGCTACCGGGACAGCGTGAACACTGAAGCTTTCTTT. This sequence encodes CASSYRDSVNTEAFF.

CDR3 sequence: CASSLAPGPYTEAFF. For the CDR3, the DNA is TGTGCCAGCAGCTTAGCCCCAGGGCCGTACACTGAAGCTTTCTTT. V usage is TRBV7-8 and J usage is TRBJ1-1; possibly TRBD1 for D (5 bases). V lost 0 bases and J lost 3, with 11 bases in between. Germline V gives CDR1 SGHVS, CDR2 FQNEAQ. CDR3 length: 15 amino acids.

This clone was seen more than once but under ten times. The chain is built from TRBV4-2 and TRBJ2-2; the D gene is possibly TRBD2 (5 bases). V was trimmed by 5 bases and J by 1 base, leaving 14 bases between them. The V gene's germline CDR1 is LGHNA and CDR2 YNFKEQ. The CDR3 is made up of 16 amino acids. CDR3 nucleotide sequence: TGTGCCAGCAGCTCCCGAGGGCTTCAGAACACCGGGGAGCTGTTTTTT. Amino acid sequence: CASSSRGLQNTGELFF.

The rearrangement links TRBV6-5 to TRBJ1-6; D not resolved. CDR3 size: 14 residues. CDR1 is MNHEY, CDR2 SVGAGI, per germline. V was cut by 2 bases and J by 9 bases, with 11 bases left in between. CDR3: CASSYDGESSPLHF. CDR3 in DNA: TGTGCCAGCAGTTACGACGGGGAATCTTCACCCCTCCACTTT.

The count of this clone is one. This chain links TRBV28 with TRBJ2-7, with TRBD2 identical over 16 bases. This CDR3 region has 17 residues. With V trimmed by 6 bases and J by 1 base, 6 bases remained unmatched. CDR1 and CDR2 from the germline V gene are MDHEN and SYDVKM. CDR3 region: CASRTGLAGGRSYEQYF. CDR3 nucleotide sequence: TGTGCCAGCAGAACGGGACTAGCGGGGGGGAGGTCCTACGAGCAGTACTTC.

The chain couples TRBV7-9 to TRBJ2-5, with D unclear. CDR3 length: 13 amino acids. Germline CDR1 is SEHNR and CDR2 is FQNEAQ (reference sequence). V lost 4 bases, J lost 1 base, and 7 bases lay in between. CDR3 in amino acids: CASSYRVQETQYF. CDR3 DNA: TGTGCCAGCAGCTACCGGGTCCAAGAGACCCAGTACTTC.

The chain links TRBV9 to TRBJ1-2; the match to TRBD1 covers 8 bases. The CDR3 length is 17 residues. The V gene end was trimmed by 4 bases and the J gene end by 4 bases; junction bases not matched to a gene: 15. Germline V gene lookup returns CDR1 SGDLS and CDR2 YYNGEE. The DNA for the CDR3 is TGTGCCAGCAGCTCCAGGGGGCGCGGGGAATTCGGCTATGGCTACACCTTC. The encoded protein is CASSSRGRGEFGYGYTF. Filled out from reference TRBV9 and TRBJ1-2, the complete variable domain reads DSGVTQTPKHLITATGQRVTLRCSPRSGDLSVYWYQQSLDQGLQFLIQYYNGEERAKGNILERFSAQQFPDLHSELNLSSLELGDSALYFCASSSRGRGEFGYGYTFGSGTRLTVV.

V and J are TRBV5-6 and TRBJ2-7; D is possibly TRBD1 (6 bases). Germline V CDR1 and CDR2: SGHDT, YYEEEE. The CDR3 totals 11 residues. Trimming removed 4 bases at V and 5 bases at J, with 7 bases between. CDR3 protein: CASSHRDEQYF. The CDR3 DNA reads TGTGCCAGCAGCCACAGGGACGAGCAGTACTTC.

This sequence joins TRBV11-3 and TRBJ2-2, with D perhaps matching TRBD2 (7 bases). This CDR3 has 17 amino acids. V lost 1 base and J lost 0, with 12 bases in between. Germline V gives CDR1 SGHNT, CDR2 YENEEA. In DNA, the CDR3 is TGTGCCAGCAGCTTAGCCCGGGGGGCTACGAACACCGGGGAGCTGTTTTTT. Its translation is CASSLARGATNTGELFF.